The next 11 T cell receptor beta chains were all read from a single sample in a study of CD8+ T cells in alopecia areata. It was cDNA, reverse transcribed from extracted RNA, that served as the sequencing template. Profiling relied on immunoSEQ multiplex PCR, and the TCRdb table lists in-frame clones only, not all of them. The sample consists of roughly 170,000 clones, 50% to 60% of them appearing once. The source material was CD4+ T cells sorted from blood, sampled at week 0. All receptors come from a human donor with alopecia areata.

This chain links TRBV9 with TRBJ2-7; maybe TRBD1 (6 bases). The CDR3 is made up of 14 amino acids. The V gene lost 0 bases and the J gene lost 3 bases, with 10 bases spanning the gap. Germline V gene data show CDR1 as SGDLS and CDR2 as YYNGEE. CDR3 region: CASSVARGDYEQYF. The CDR3 DNA follows: TGTGCCAGCAGCGTAGCCAGGGGAGACTACGAGCAGTACTTC.

Comment on this clone: The junction departs from germline at one end; a sequencing error may be responsible. V and J are TRBV29-1 and TRBJ2-2; D not certain. The germline V gene has CDR1 SQVTM and CDR2 ANQGSEA. The CDR3 is 13 residues long. CDR3 loop: CSVEGLYTGELFF. The CDR3, as DNA: TGCAGCGTCGAAGGTCTATACACCGGGGAGCTGTTTTTT.

V usage is TRBV28 and J usage is TRBJ2-5, with 7 bases lining up with TRBD1. V was clipped by 6 bases and J by 5 bases; unmatched bases: 6. In germline, CDR1 is MDHEN, CDR2 SYDVKM. The CDR3 sequence is 13 residues long. DNA of the CDR3: TGTGCCAGCAGCTCCGGACAGGCGGAGACCCAGTACTTC. It encodes CASSSGQAETQYF.

This clone was observed a few times. This sequence joins TRBV29-1 and TRBJ2-1, with 8 bases lining up with TRBD1. Trimming at V came to 3 bases and at J to 8 bases, leaving 12 bases not matched to a gene. The CDR3 spans 15 residues. Germline CDR1 and CDR2: SQVTM and ANQGSEA. This CDR3 reads CSVESRQGMIDEQFF. The DNA for the CDR3 is TGCAGCGTTGAGTCCCGACAGGGGATGATAGATGAGCAGTTCTTC.

This chain's CDR3 is CASSLSQGADGYTF. The CDR3 region has the DNA TGTGCCAGCAGCTTATCTCAGGGGGCTGATGGCTACACCTTC. The J gene is TRBJ1-2, the V gene TRBV7-8; 8 nucleotides align to TRBD1. Unmatched junction bases numbered 5, after V lost 2 bases and J lost 6 bases. Germline CDR1 reads SGHVS; CDR2 reads FQNEAQ. CDR3 size: 14 residues.

The chain uses TRBV25-1 and TRBJ1-6, with 10 nucleotides matching TRBD1. From germline, CDR1 is MGHDK and CDR2 SYGVNS. V lost 4 bases, J lost 8 bases, and 5 bases stayed unmatched. The CDR3 runs 15 residues. CDR3 loop: CASSGVGQGDSPLHF. The DNA of the CDR3 is TGTGCCAGCAGTGGCGTCGGACAGGGGGATTCACCCCTCCACTTT.

The rearrangement links TRBV30 to TRBJ2-5; D remains unclear. CDR1 is GTSNPN, CDR2 SVGIG, per germline (reference sequence). Trimming cost V 0 bases and J 0 bases, with 11 bases left between them. The CDR3 sequence is 15 residues long. CDR3 sequence reads: CAWSVGSGDQETQYF. CDR3 nucleotide sequence: TGTGCCTGGAGTGTCGGCTCAGGAGACCAAGAGACCCAGTACTTC.

This clone turned up a few times. The chain carries TRBV5-1 and TRBJ2-5, with 8 bases aligning to TRBD1. V lost 4 bases to trimming and J lost 3 bases; unmatched junction nucleotides: 8. Germline assignment: CDR1 SGHRS and CDR2 YFSETQ. The CDR3 spans 15 residues. The CDR3 here is CASSTGQVVEETQYF. CDR3 DNA sequence: TGCGCCAGCAGCACGGGACAGGTGGTGGAAGAGACCCAGTACTTC.

The genes are TRBV7-9 and TRBJ2-5; 7 bases match TRBD2. J was trimmed by 5 bases and V by 7 bases; bases with no gene match: 7. Germline CDR1 reads SEHNR; CDR2 reads FQNEAQ (reference sequence). The CDR3 loop spans 13 amino acids. The CDR3 sequence: CASTLGRVETQYF. The CDR3 coding sequence is TGTGCCAGCACTCTAGGGAGGGTTGAGACCCAGTACTTC.

A few counts support this clone. The chain is built from TRBV29-1 and TRBJ2-5, with unresolved D. The V end was cut by 6 bases, the J end by 4 bases, with 9 bases between. CDR3 length: 11 residues. The germline V gene has CDR1 SQVTM and CDR2 ANQGSEA. The CDR3 spells CSVWEGETQYF. Here the CDR3 DNA reads TGCAGCGTATGGGAAGGAGAGACCCAGTACTTC.

This sequence joins TRBV7-7 and TRBJ1-1, with D unclear. The CDR3 totals 12 residues. Germline CDR1 is SSHAT and CDR2 is FNYEAQ (reference sequence). With 11 bases removed from V and 3 bases from J, the gap between germline ends came to 13 bases. The CDR3 DNA sequence: TGTGCCGTAAAAGATTGGGACACTGAAGCTTTCTTT. This sequence encodes CAVKDWDTEAFF.